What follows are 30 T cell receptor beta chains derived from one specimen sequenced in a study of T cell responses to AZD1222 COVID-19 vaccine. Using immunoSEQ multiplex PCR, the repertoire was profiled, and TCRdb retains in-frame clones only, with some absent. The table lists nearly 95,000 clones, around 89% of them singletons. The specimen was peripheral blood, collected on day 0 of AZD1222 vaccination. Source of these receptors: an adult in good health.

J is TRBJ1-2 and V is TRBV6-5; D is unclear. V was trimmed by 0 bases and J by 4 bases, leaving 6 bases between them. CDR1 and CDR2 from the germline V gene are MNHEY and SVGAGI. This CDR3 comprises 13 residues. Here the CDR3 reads CASSYSAAYGYTF. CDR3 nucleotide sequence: TGTGCCAGCAGTTACTCAGCTGCCTATGGCTACACCTTC.

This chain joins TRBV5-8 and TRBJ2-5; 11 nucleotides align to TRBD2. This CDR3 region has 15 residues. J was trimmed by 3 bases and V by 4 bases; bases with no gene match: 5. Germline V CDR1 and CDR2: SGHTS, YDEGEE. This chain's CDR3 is CASSPGTSGEETQYF. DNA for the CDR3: TGTGCCAGCAGCCCCGGGACTAGCGGCGAAGAGACCCAGTACTTC.

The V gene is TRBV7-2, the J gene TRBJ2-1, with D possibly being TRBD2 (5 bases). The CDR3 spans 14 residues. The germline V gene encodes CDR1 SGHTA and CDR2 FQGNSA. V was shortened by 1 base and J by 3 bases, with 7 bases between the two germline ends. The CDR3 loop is CASSLDGSYNEQFF. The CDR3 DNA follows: TGTGCCAGCAGCTTAGATGGGAGCTACAATGAGCAGTTCTTC.

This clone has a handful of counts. As DNA, the CDR3 is TGTGCCAGCAGTTTCTTGGGGGCGCATGGCTACACCTTC. This sequence encodes CASSFLGAHGYTF. The chain uses TRBV27 and TRBJ1-2; a possible D gene is TRBD1 (6 bases). The CDR3 contains 13 residues. The V and J ends lost 3 bases and 6 bases respectively, with 11 bases between them. Germline V gene sequence: CDR1 MNHEY, CDR2 SMNVEV (reference sequence).

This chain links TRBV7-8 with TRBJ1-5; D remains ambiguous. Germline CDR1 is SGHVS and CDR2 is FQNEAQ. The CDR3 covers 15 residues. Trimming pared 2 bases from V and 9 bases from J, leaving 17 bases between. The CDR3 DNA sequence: TGTGCCAGCAGCTTATTATCGCAGAATAAGGGGCCCCAGCATTTT. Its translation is CASSLLSQNKGPQHF.

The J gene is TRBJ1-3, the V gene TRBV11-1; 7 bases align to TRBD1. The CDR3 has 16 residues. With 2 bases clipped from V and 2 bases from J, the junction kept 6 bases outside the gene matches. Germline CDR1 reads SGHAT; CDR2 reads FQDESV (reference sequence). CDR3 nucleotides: TGTGCCAGCAGCTTACGCTCGACAGGGCCTGGAAACACCATATATTTT. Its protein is CASSLRSTGPGNTIYF.

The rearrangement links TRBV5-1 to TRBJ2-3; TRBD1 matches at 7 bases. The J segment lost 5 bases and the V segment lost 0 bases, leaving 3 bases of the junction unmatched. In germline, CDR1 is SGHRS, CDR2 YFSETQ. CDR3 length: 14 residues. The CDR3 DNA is TGCGCCAGCAGCTTGGGGACAGGCTTAGATACGCAGTATTTT. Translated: CASSLGTGLDTQYF.

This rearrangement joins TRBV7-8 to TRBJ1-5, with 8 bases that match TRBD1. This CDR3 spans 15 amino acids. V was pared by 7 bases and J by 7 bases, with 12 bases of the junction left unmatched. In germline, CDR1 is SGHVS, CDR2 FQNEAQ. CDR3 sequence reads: CASTIGQGGSQPQHF. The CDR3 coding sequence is TGTGCCAGCACCATAGGACAGGGAGGAAGCCAGCCCCAGCATTTT.

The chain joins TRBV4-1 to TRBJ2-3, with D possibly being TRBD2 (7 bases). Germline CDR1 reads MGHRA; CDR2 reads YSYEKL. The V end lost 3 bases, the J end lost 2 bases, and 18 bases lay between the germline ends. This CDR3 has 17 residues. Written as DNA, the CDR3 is TGCGCCAGCAGCCAGAGGGGGGGGCTGGGACACACAGATACGCAGTATTTT. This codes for CASSQRGGLGHTDTQYF.

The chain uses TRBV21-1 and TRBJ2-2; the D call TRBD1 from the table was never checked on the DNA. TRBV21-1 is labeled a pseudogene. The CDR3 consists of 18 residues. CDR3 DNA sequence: TGTGCCAGCAGCAACGAAAAGGACAGGGGATCTTACACCGGGGAGCTGTTTTTT. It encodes CASSNEKDRGSYTGELFF.

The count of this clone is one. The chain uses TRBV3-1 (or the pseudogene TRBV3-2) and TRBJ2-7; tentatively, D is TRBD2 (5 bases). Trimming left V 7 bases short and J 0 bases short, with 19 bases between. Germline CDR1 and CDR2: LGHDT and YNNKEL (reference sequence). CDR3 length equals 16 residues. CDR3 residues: CASTLGSGKGSYEQYF. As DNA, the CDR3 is TGTGCCAGCACCCTCGGCTCGGGGAAAGGCTCCTACGAGCAGTACTTC.

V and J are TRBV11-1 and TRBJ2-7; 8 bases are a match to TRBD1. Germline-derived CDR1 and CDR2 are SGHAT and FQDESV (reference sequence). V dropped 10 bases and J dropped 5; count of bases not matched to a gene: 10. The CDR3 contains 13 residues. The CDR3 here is CATGRGRSNEQYF. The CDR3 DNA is TGTGCCACCGGCAGGGGGCGATCCAACGAGCAGTACTTC.

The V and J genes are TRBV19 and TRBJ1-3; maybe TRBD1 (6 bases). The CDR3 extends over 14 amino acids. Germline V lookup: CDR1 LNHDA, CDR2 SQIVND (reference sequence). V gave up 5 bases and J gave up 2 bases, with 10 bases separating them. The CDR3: CASSEQGTGNTIYF. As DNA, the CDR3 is TGTGCCAGTAGTGAACAGGGTACTGGAAACACCATATATTTT.

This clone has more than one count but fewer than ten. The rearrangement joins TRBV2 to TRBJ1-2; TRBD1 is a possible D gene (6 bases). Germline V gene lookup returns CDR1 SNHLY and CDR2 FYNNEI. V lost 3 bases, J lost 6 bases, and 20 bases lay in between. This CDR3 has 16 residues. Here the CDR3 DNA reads TGTGCCAGCAGTGAGAATTGGTCATCAGGACAGAATGGCTACACCTTC. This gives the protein CASSENWSSGQNGYTF.

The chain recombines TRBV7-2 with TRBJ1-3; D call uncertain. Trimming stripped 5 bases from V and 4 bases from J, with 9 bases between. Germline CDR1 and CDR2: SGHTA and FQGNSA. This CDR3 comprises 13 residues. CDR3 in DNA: TGTGCCAGCAGCCCCGACCCGGGAAACACCATATATTTT. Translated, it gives CASSPDPGNTIYF.

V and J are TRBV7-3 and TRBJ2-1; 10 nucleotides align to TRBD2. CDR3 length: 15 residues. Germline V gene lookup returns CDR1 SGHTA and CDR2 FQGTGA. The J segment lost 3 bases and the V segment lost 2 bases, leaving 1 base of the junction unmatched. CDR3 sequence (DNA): TGTGCCAGCAGCTTATCTAGCGGGGGCTACAATGAGCAGTTCTTC. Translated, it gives CASSLSSGGYNEQFF.

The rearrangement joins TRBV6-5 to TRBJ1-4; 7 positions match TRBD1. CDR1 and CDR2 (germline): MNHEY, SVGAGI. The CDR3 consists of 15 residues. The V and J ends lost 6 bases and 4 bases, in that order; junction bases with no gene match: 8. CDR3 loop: CASSPRQGLNEKLFF. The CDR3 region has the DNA TGTGCCAGCAGCCCCAGACAGGGACTTAATGAAAAACTGTTTTTT.

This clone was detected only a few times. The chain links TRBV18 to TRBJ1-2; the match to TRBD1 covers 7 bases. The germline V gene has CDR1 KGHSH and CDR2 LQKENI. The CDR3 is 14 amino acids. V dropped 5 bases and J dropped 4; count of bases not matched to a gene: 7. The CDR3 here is CASSKDRDTYGYTF. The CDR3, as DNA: TGTGCCAGCTCAAAAGACAGGGACACCTATGGCTACACCTTC.

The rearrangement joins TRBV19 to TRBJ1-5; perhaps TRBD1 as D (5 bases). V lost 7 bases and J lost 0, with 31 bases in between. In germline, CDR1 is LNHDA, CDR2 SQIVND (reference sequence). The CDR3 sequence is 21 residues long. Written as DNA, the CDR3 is TGTGCCAGTACCCCCCTTTTGGGGGTGAGGTCGGCACTGGGTAGCAATCAGCCCCAGCATTTT. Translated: CASTPLLGVRSALGSNQPQHF.

The DNA of the CDR3 is TGTGCCAGCAGGGAATGGGGGAACACCGGGGAGCTGTTTTTT. Amino acids: CASREWGNTGELFF. This sequence joins TRBV19 and TRBJ2-2; the D gene is possibly TRBD1 (5 bases). From germline, CDR1 is LNHDA and CDR2 SQIVND (reference sequence). The CDR3 spans 14 residues. Trimming removed 9 bases from V and 1 base from J, with 12 bases in between. The whole variable domain, filled in from reference TRBV19 and TRBJ2-2, reads DGGITQSPKYLFRKEGQNVTLSCEQNLNHDAMYWYRQDPGQGLRLIYYSQIVNDFQKGDIAEGYSVSREKKESFPLTVTSAQKNPTAFYLCASREWGNTGELFFGEGSRLTVL.

In DNA form, the CDR3 reads TGTGCCAGCAGTCCCAGACAGGGGAACTATGGCTACACCTTC. It is translated as CASSPRQGNYGYTF. The chain uses TRBV6-2 or TRBV6-3 and TRBJ1-2, with 8 bases that match TRBD1. V lost 5 bases, J lost 2 bases, and 4 bases stayed unmatched. Per the germline V gene, CDR1 is MNHEY and CDR2 is SVGEGT. The CDR3 totals 14 residues.

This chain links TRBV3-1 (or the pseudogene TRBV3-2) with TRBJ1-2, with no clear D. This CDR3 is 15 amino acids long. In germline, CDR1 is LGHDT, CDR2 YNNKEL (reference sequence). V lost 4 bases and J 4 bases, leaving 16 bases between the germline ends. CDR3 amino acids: CASSPNHLIAYGYTF. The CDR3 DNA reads TGTGCCAGCAGCCCCAACCACCTGATTGCCTATGGCTACACCTTC.

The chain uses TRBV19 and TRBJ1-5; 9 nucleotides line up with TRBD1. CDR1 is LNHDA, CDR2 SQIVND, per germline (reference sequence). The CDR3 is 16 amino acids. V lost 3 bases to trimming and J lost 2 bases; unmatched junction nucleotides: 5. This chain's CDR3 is CASSIDRGYRNQPQHF. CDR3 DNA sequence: TGTGCCAGTAGTATTGACAGGGGGTATCGCAATCAGCCCCAGCATTTT. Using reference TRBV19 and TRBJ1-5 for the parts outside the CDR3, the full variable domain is DGGITQSPKYLFRKEGQNVTLSCEQNLNHDAMYWYRQDPGQGLRLIYYSQIVNDFQKGDIAEGYSVSREKKESFPLTVTSAQKNPTAFYLCASSIDRGYRNQPQHFGDGTRLSIL.

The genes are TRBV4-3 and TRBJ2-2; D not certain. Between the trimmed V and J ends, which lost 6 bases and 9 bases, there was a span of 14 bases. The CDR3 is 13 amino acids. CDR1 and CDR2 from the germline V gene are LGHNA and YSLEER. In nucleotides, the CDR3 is TGCGCCAGCAGTCCCGACCGCCTCCGGGAGCTGTTTTTT. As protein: CASSPDRLRELFF.

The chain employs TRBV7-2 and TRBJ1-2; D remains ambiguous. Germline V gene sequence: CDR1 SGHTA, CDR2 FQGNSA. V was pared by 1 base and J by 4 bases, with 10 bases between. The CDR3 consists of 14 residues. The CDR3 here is CASSLDGIGYGYTF. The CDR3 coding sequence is TGTGCCAGCAGCTTAGATGGGATAGGCTATGGCTACACCTTC.

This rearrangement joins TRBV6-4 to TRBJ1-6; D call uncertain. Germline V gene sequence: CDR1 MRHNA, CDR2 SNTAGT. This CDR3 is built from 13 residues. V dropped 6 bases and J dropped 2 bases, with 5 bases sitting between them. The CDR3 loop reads CASSPAYNSPLHF. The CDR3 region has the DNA TGTGCCAGCAGCCCAGCCTATAATTCACCCCTCCACTTT.

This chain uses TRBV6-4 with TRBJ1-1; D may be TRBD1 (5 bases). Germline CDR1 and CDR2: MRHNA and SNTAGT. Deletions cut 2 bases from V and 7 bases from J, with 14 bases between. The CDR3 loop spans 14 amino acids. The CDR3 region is CASSDPVPGGEAFF. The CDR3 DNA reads TGTGCCAGCAGTGACCCGGTCCCGGGGGGTGAAGCTTTCTTT.

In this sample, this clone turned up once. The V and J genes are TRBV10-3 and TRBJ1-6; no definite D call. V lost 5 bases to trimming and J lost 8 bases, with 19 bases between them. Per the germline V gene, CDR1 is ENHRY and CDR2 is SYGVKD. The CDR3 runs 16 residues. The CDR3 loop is CAISPLLGPRDSPLHF. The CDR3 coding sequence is TGTGCCATCAGTCCCCTATTGGGTCCACGGGATTCACCCCTCCACTTT.

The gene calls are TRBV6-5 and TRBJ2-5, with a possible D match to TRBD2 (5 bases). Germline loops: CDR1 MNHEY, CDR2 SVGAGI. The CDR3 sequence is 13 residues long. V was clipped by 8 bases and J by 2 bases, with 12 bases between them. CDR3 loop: CASSIRDQETQYF. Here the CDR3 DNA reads TGTGCCAGCTCGATTCGGGATCAAGAGACCCAGTACTTC.

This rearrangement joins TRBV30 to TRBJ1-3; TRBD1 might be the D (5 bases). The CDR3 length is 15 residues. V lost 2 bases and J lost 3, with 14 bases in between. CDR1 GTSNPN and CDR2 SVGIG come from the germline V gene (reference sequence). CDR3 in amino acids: CAWSTKQELGNTIYF. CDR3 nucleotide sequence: TGTGCCTGGAGTACAAAACAGGAGCTTGGAAACACCATATATTTT.